Listed here are 3 T cell receptor beta chains from one sample, sequenced in a study of breast tumors, draining lymph nodes, adjacent tissues. Breast cancer patients provided tissue from their axillary draining lymph nodes. MiXCR, run by TCRdb on the multiplex PCR reads, gives a single entry per CDR3 protein. The table has over 250,000 distinct CDR3 sequences, 30% seen once. The material sequenced was axillary lymph node tissue. Receptor source: a female donor with breast cancer. Some clones in this sample may be carry-over from other donors' samples.

The chain links TRBV20-1 to TRBJ2-6, with no clear D. The CDR3 is 15 amino acids. Per germline, CDR1 DFQATT and CDR2 SNEGSKA (reference sequence). V lost 4 bases to trimming and J lost 0 bases, with 10 bases between them. The CDR3 region is CSAKGGVSGANVLTF. For the CDR3, the DNA is TGCAGTGCTAAGGGTGGGGTCTCTGGGGCCAACGTCCTGACTTTC.

The chain recombines TRBV15 with TRBJ2-1; 10 bases are a match to TRBD2. Germline loops: CDR1 LNHNV, CDR2 YYDKDF (reference sequence). The J segment lost 3 bases and the V segment lost 5 bases, leaving 10 bases of the junction unmatched. CDR3 length equals 17 residues. In DNA, the CDR3 is TGTGCCACCAGCCCCATTACTAGCGGGATGGGCTACAATGAGCAGTTCTTC. It encodes CATSPITSGMGYNEQFF. The full variable domain, its missing parts supplied by reference TRBV15 and TRBJ2-1, is DAMVIQNPRYQVTQFGKPVTLSCSQTLNHNVMYWYQQKSSQAPKLLFHYYDKDFNNEADTPDNFQSRRPNTSFCFLDIRSPGLGDTAMYLCATSPITSGMGYNEQFFGPGTRLTVL.

With regard to this clonotype: Possible read error: a much larger clone is one base away. This chain connects TRBV14 to TRBJ2-3; D possibly corresponds to TRBD2 (5 bases). Germline V CDR1 and CDR2: SGHDN, FVKESK. The CDR3 is made up of 17 amino acids. The chain's CDR3 is CASSQSPDLPSTATQYF. DNA for the CDR3: TGTGCCAGCAGCCAAAGCCCAGACCTACCTAGCACAGCTACGCAGTATTTT.